Listed below are T cell receptor beta chains from one sample, sequenced in a study of T cell responses to AZD1222 COVID-19 vaccine. Clones were read by immunoSEQ multiplex PCR, and TCRdb kept only the in-frame ones, dropping some. The data contain under 95,000 clones, 65% to 90% of them seen just once; the ten biggest clones take up approximately 7.9%. This specimen was peripheral blood, taken on day 0 of AZD1222 vaccination. The origin of the receptors is an adult in good health. The CDR3 runs from the conserved cysteine through the conserved F or W. The D gene is left open where the match is weak. The size of a clone is reported for some rows only, either as once, few or many, or as a class for expanded clones.

j_gene: TRBJ2-1; d_gene: NA; v_gene: TRBV6-2/TRBV6-3; abundance: NA; CDR3nt: TGTGCCAGCAGCAGGGAAAGGGGCGTCTACAATGAGCAGTTCTTC; CDR3aa: CASSRERGVYNEQFF
j_gene: TRBJ2-7; d_gene: TRBD1; v_gene: TRBV27; abundance: NA; CDR3nt: TGTGCCAGCAGTTTAGGGGACAGGGTTTACGAGCAGTACTTC; CDR3aa: CASSLGDRVYEQYF
j_gene: TRBJ2-7; d_gene: NA; v_gene: TRBV9; abundance: NA; CDR3nt: TGTGCCAGCAGCGTAGATCCGGGACGGACCTACGAGCAGTACTTC; CDR3aa: CASSVDPGRTYEQYF
j_gene: TRBJ1-5; d_gene: NA; v_gene: TRBV14; abundance: NA; CDR3nt: TGTGCCAGCAGCCGAGGCCGGGATCAGCCCCAGCATTTT; CDR3aa: CASSRGRDQPQHF
j_gene: TRBJ2-2; d_gene: NA; v_gene: TRBV2; abundance: few; CDR3nt: TGTGCCAGCAGCGCCTATGGCCCTAACACCGGGGAGCTGTTTTTT; CDR3aa: CASSAYGPNTGELFF
j_gene: TRBJ2-7; d_gene: NA; v_gene: TRBV10-1; abundance: NA; CDR3nt: TGCGCCATGCCCCGACGGGAGAGGTACGAGCAGTACTTC; CDR3aa: CAMPRRERYEQYF
j_gene: TRBJ2-1; d_gene: TRBD2; v_gene: TRBV24-1; abundance: once; CDR3nt: TGTGCCACCAGAGGAGGGAGCGGGAGTTCCTACAATGAGCAGTTCTTC; CDR3aa: CATRGGSGSSYNEQFF
j_gene: TRBJ1-2; d_gene: NA; v_gene: TRBV11-2; abundance: NA; CDR3nt: TGTGCCAGCAGCTTAGGGGGGGCCTATGGCTACACCTTC; CDR3aa: CASSLGGAYGYTF
j_gene: TRBJ1-5; d_gene: TRBD1; v_gene: TRBV4-1; abundance: NA; CDR3nt: TGCGCCAGCAGCCCCACAGGGGGAGGAAATCAGCCCCAGCATTTT; CDR3aa: CASSPTGGGNQPQHF
j_gene: TRBJ1-2; d_gene: NA; v_gene: TRBV13; abundance: few; CDR3nt: TGTGCCAGCAGCTTTTCACAGGGTGGCTATGGCTACACCTTC; CDR3aa: CASSFSQGGYGYTF
j_gene: TRBJ1-1; d_gene: NA; v_gene: TRBV3-1/TRBV3-2; abundance: few; CDR3nt: TGTGCCAGCAGCCAAGTTAGCACTGAAGCTTTCTTT; CDR3aa: CASSQVSTEAFF
j_gene: TRBJ2-7; d_gene: TRBD2; v_gene: TRBV5-5; abundance: NA; CDR3nt: TGTGCCAGCAGCTTCCGTAGCGGGATAGAGTCCTACGAGCAGTACTTC; CDR3aa: CASSFRSGIESYEQYF
j_gene: TRBJ2-7; d_gene: TRBD2; v_gene: TRBV4-2; abundance: NA; CDR3nt: TGTGCCAGCAGCCACAGGCGACCGGGACTAGCGGACTCCTACGAGCAGTACTTC; CDR3aa: CASSHRRPGLADSYEQYF
j_gene: TRBJ2-7; d_gene: NA; v_gene: TRBV19; abundance: once; CDR3nt: TGTGCCAGTAGCCCCGGGACTTTCGACTACGAGCAGTACTTC; CDR3aa: CASSPGTFDYEQYF
j_gene: TRBJ1-5; d_gene: NA; v_gene: TRBV19; abundance: NA; CDR3nt: TGTGCCAGTAGTTTTAGCAATCAGCCCCAGCATTTT; CDR3aa: CASSFSNQPQHF
j_gene: TRBJ1-2; d_gene: NA; v_gene: TRBV19; abundance: few; CDR3nt: TGTGCCAGTAGTATGGGTTTCCCGATGGATGGCTACACCTTC; CDR3aa: CASSMGFPMDGYTF
j_gene: TRBJ1-1; d_gene: NA; v_gene: TRBV11-2; abundance: NA; CDR3nt: TGTGCCAGCAGCGCCTATCGGGATGGGACGGAAGCTTTCTTT; CDR3aa: CASSAYRDGTEAFF
j_gene: TRBJ1-2; d_gene: TRBD1; v_gene: TRBV19; abundance: NA; CDR3nt: TGTGCCAGTACCCGACAGGGACCTTACTATGGCTACACCTTC; CDR3aa: CASTRQGPYYGYTF
j_gene: TRBJ1-5; d_gene: NA; v_gene: TRBV7-2; abundance: many; CDR3nt: TGTGCCAGCAGCCCTCTCCGAGGGGTGAATCAGCCCCAGCATTTT; CDR3aa: CASSPLRGVNQPQHF
j_gene: TRBJ2-3; d_gene: NA; v_gene: TRBV7-9; abundance: once; CDR3nt: TGTGCCAGCAGCTCCGGCGAGGGGGGACTCACAGATACGCAGTATTTT; CDR3aa: CASSSGEGGLTDTQYF
j_gene: TRBJ2-5; d_gene: NA; v_gene: TRBV5-6; abundance: once; CDR3nt: TGTGCCAGCAGCTACTCCGGGACCTCAGGGACCCAGTACTTC; CDR3aa: CASSYSGTSGTQYF
j_gene: TRBJ2-1; d_gene: NA; v_gene: TRBV25-1; abundance: NA; CDR3nt: TGTGCCAGCCTATGGGGGAATGAGCAGTTCTTC; CDR3aa: CASLWGNEQFF